The TCR beta chain under discussion was sequenced for a study of T cells in Graves' hyperthyroidism and ophthalmopathy. Study-level background: The initial diagnosis was the point when peripheral blood was collected, ahead of any treatment.

Ophthalmopathy patients all had a Clinical Activity Score of at least 3, a NOSPECS grade of at least 4 and disease under 3 months old. Researchers barred patients who had uncontrolled infection, other autoimmune disease, pregnancy or lactation. From approximately 9.1 ml of fresh peripheral blood, PBMCs were isolated. It was RNA transcripts that yielded the amplified TCR beta CDR3 regions. The study used the HTBI primer set for a first-round RT-PCR of the TCR CDR3. TCRdb re-called the multiplex PCR reads through MiXCR, storing one row per CDR3 protein. The sample includes fewer than 650,000 distinct CDR3 sequences, 14% of them seen just once. Ten or more counts support this clonotype. The CDR3 is 14 amino acids. Trimming pared 3 bases from V and 5 bases from J, leaving 13 bases between. Germline lookup yields CDR1 KGHSH and CDR2 LQKENI.

V is TRBV18 and J is TRBJ2-5; D is uncertain. The sample was blood. The clonotype was recovered from a woman aged 18-29 years with Graves' ophthalmopathy. The CDR3 sequence: CASSPGRVRETQYF. The CDR3 DNA is TGTGCCAGCTCACCGGGAAGGGTCCGGGAGACCCAGTACTTC.